This T cell receptor beta chain was recorded in a study of T cells in Graves' hyperthyroidism and ophthalmopathy. The V gene lost 3 bases and the J gene lost 4 bases, with 7 bases spanning the gap. The CDR3 runs to 13 residues. RNA transcripts gave rise to amplified TCR beta CDR3 regions. The study used the HTBI primer set for a first-round RT-PCR of the TCR CDR3. TCRdb reanalysed the multiplex PCR reads using MiXCR and keeps one entry per CDR3 protein. The sample includes about 540,000 distinct CDR3 sequences, about 45% of them seen just once. The chain combines TRBV12-3 or TRBV12-4 with TRBJ1-5, with D maybe TRBD1 (5 bases). Sequenced material: peripheral blood or thyroid tissue (not recorded which). This clonotype was obtained from a woman between 18 and 30 years old with Graves' hyperthyroidism. This CDR3 reads CASSFDSNQPQHF. Written as DNA, the CDR3 is TGTGCCAGCAGTTTCGACAGTAATCAGCCCCAGCATTTT.